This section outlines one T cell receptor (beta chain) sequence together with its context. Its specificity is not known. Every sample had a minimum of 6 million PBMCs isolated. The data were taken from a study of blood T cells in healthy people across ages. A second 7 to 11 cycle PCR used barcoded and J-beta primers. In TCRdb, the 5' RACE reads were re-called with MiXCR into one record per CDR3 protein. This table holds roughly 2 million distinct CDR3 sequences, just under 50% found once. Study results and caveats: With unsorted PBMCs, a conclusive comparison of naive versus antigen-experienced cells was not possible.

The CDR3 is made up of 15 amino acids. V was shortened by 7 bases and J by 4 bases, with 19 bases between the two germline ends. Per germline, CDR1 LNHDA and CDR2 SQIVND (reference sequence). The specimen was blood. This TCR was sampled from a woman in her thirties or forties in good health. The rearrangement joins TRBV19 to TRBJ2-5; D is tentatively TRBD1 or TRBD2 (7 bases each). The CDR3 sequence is CASKTRQGGRETQYF. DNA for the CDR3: TGTGCCAGTAAGACCCGACAGGGCGGGAGAGAGACCCAGTACTTC. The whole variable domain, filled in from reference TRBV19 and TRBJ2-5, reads DGGITQSPKYLFRKEGQNVTLSCEQNLNHDAMYWYRQDPGQGLRLIYYSQIVNDFQKGDIAEGYSVSREKKESFPLTVTSAQKNPTAFYLCASKTRQGGRETQYFGPGTRLLVL.